One sample yielded the 16 T cell receptor beta chains listed below, sequenced in a study of CD8+ T cells in alopecia areata. Extraction and reverse transcription of RNA yielded cDNA as the sequencing template. Produced via immunoSEQ multiplex PCR; TCRdb's table is partial and in-frame only. This sample has about 180,000 clones, with roughly 59% found just once. The source was CD4+ T cells sorted from blood, collected at week 0. The receptor source for this set is a human donor with alopecia areata.

The rearrangement links TRBV29-1 to TRBJ2-2; unclear D gene. This CDR3 has 13 residues. CDR1 is SQVTM, CDR2 ANQGSEA, per germline. Trimming removed 2 bases at V and 7 bases at J, with 11 bases between. In DNA form, the CDR3 reads TGCAGCGTTGAAAAGGTTGAACACGGGGAGCTGTTTTTT. Its protein product is CSVEKVEHGELFF.

The chain has TRBV10-3 and TRBJ2-2; perhaps TRBD1 as D (6 bases). This CDR3 has 14 residues. Germline-derived CDR1 and CDR2 are ENHRY and SYGVKD. Between the trimmed V and J ends, which lost 5 bases and 3 bases, there was a span of 10 bases. CDR3 bases: TGTGCCATCAGTAAGACAGGAGACACCGGGGAGCTGTTTTTT. Its protein is CAISKTGDTGELFF.

This chain joins TRBV29-1 and TRBJ1-2; maybe TRBD1 (6 bases). The CDR3 sequence is 13 residues long. Germline lookup yields CDR1 SQVTM and CDR2 ANQGSEA. Trimming stripped 7 bases from V and 7 bases from J, with 19 bases between. The CDR3 spells CSGRRQGPVGYTF. The CDR3, as DNA: TGCAGCGGCCGGCGGCAGGGGCCGGTTGGCTACACCTTC.

The J gene is TRBJ2-3, the V gene TRBV5-1, with a tentative D call TRBD1 (5 bases). CDR1 and CDR2 from the germline V gene are SGHRS and YFSETQ. CDR3 size: 14 residues. The V end was cut by 4 bases, the J end by 3 bases, with 12 bases between. The CDR3 spells CASSDGAVTDTQYF. Written as DNA, the CDR3 is TGCGCCAGCAGCGATGGGGCGGTAACAGATACGCAGTATTTT.

The sample holds a few counts of this clone. The chain has TRBV15 and TRBJ1-5; D possibly corresponds to TRBD1 (5 bases). The CDR3 is 13 residues long. Trimming cost V 4 bases and J 4 bases, with 8 bases left between them. Germline V gene data show CDR1 as LNHNV and CDR2 as YYDKDF (reference sequence). This chain's CDR3 is CATSNGANQPQHF. The DNA of the CDR3 is TGTGCCACCAGCAACGGGGCTAATCAGCCCCAGCATTTT.

V gene TRBV6-1 combines with J gene TRBJ1-5; D is possibly TRBD1 (6 bases). The V and J ends lost 11 bases and 5 bases respectively, with 22 bases between them. Germline V gene sequence: CDR1 MNHNS, CDR2 SASEGT. The CDR3 has 15 residues. The CDR3 reads CASRRGAVWDQPQHF. CDR3 coding DNA: TGTGCCTCCCGAAGGGGGGCGGTTTGGGATCAGCCCCAGCATTTT.

The J gene is TRBJ2-1, the V gene TRBV29-1; D is undetermined. CDR1 SQVTM and CDR2 ANQGSEA come from the germline V gene. The CDR3 consists of 15 residues. V shed 6 bases and J shed 6 bases, with 21 bases lying between them. The CDR3: CSVGEATTASNEQFF. The CDR3, as DNA: TGCAGCGTCGGAGAGGCAACAACGGCCTCCAATGAGCAGTTCTTC.

V is TRBV30 and J is TRBJ1-6, with D uncertain. Germline CDR1 and CDR2: GTSNPN and SVGIG (reference sequence). This CDR3 is 14 amino acids long. The ends were cut back, 0 bases at V and 9 bases at J, with 12 bases in the middle. The CDR3 here is CAWSVTGVPSPLHF. The DNA for the CDR3 is TGTGCCTGGAGTGTAACCGGGGTCCCTTCACCCCTCCACTTT.

The V call is TRBV29-1, the J call TRBJ1-2; unclear D gene. V was cut by 2 bases and J by 2 bases, with 9 bases left in between. CDR1 SQVTM and CDR2 ANQGSEA come from the germline V gene. The CDR3 runs to 13 residues. In DNA, the CDR3 is TGCAGCGTTGAAAGGGTCAGGAACTATGGCTACACCTTC. This translates into CSVERVRNYGYTF.

This clone was seen a few times. In DNA form, the CDR3 reads TGTGCCAGCAGCCCCGCAGGGGTGAACACTGAAGCTTTCTTT. This codes for CASSPAGVNTEAFF. The chain combines TRBV5-4 with TRBJ1-1; D might be TRBD1 (6 bases). This CDR3 region has 14 residues. CDR1 is SGHNT and CDR2 is YYREEE in the germline V gene (reference sequence). Deletions cut 4 bases from V and 0 bases from J, with 10 bases between.

The V and J genes are TRBV14 and TRBJ2-3, with 7 positions matching TRBD1. The CDR3 sequence is 16 residues long. After removal of 1 base from V and 4 bases from J, the junction contained 8 bases not matched to a gene. Germline V gene data show CDR1 as SGHDN and CDR2 as FVKESK. The CDR3: CASSQVAGGRPDTQYF. Here the CDR3 DNA reads TGTGCCAGCAGCCAAGTGGCAGGGGGACGGCCAGATACGCAGTATTTT. Full variable domain (rest looked up from reference TRBV14 and TRBJ2-3): EAGVTQFPSHSVIEKGQTVTLRCDPISGHDNLYWYRRVMGKEIKFLLHFVKESKQDESGMPNNRFLAERTGGTYSTLKVQPAELEDSGVYFCASSQVAGGRPDTQYFGPGTRLTVL.

This clone was detected ten times or more. Other DNA variants within this sample encode the same CDR3. The genes are TRBV19 and TRBJ1-2, with a possible D match to TRBD1 (6 bases). This CDR3 region has 13 residues. Trimming took off 3 bases at V and 4 bases at J, with 9 bases between the two ends. Looked up from germline, CDR1 is LNHDA and CDR2 is SQIVND (reference sequence). DNA of the CDR3: TGTGCCAGTAGTATCCAGGGGCCCTATGGCTACACCTTC. Residues: CASSIQGPYGYTF.

This clone was seen a few times. This sequence joins TRBV25-1 and TRBJ2-7; D is perhaps TRBD2 (6 bases). This CDR3 contains 17 residues. Germline CDR1 and CDR2: MGHDK and SYGVNS. V shed 0 bases and J shed 6 bases, with 21 bases lying between them. CDR3 protein: CASSEYLVGGKGIEQYF. DNA for the CDR3: TGTGCCAGCAGTGAATATTTAGTCGGGGGTAAGGGGATCGAGCAGTACTTC.

The table lists this clone with a few counts. J is TRBJ1-1 and V is TRBV6-1, with TRBD1 identical over 7 bases. In germline, CDR1 is MNHNS, CDR2 SASEGT. V shed 5 bases and J 5 bases; nucleotides not matched to a gene: 5. This CDR3 is built from 13 residues. The CDR3 coding sequence is TGTGCCAGCAGTCCAGGGGGAGGGACTGAAGCTTTCTTT. Its translation: CASSPGGGTEAFF.

The rearrangement joins TRBV9 to TRBJ1-2; D is unresolved. V was pared by 3 bases and J by 0 bases, with 12 bases between. CDR3 length: 15 residues. Germline values: CDR1 SGDLS, CDR2 YYNGEE. The CDR3, as DNA: TGTGCCAGCAGCGCCCGACCGAATCCTAACTATGGCTACACCTTC. It translates to CASSARPNPNYGYTF.

This clone was counted a few times. This chain joins TRBV29-1 and TRBJ2-3; D remains ambiguous. V was shortened by 4 bases and J by 6 bases, with 14 bases between the two germline ends. This CDR3 has 13 amino acids. Germline-derived CDR1 and CDR2 are SQVTM and ANQGSEA. The CDR3 DNA follows: TGCAGCGTTGTTGGTACGCTCGTGGATACGCAGTATTTT. As protein: CSVVGTLVDTQYF.